The 13 T cell receptor beta chains in this list originate from one sample, sequenced in a study of identical twins. TCRdb reanalysed the 5' RACE reads using MiXCR and keeps one entry per CDR3 protein. Of roughly 470,000 distinct CDR3 sequences in the sample, roughly an eighth were seen once. The same data also went into a second study, on yellow fever vaccine responses in identical twins.

Sequenced material: CD4+ T cells sorted from blood. The origin of the receptors is a woman younger than 30 in good health.

This chain uses TRBV4-1 with TRBJ1-5; D gene uncertain. The CDR3 is made up of 14 amino acids. V lost 0 bases to trimming and J lost 4 bases, with 7 bases between them. Germline lookup yields CDR1 MGHRA and CDR2 YSYEKL. The CDR3 is CASSQERSNQPQHF. The CDR3 coding sequence is TGCGCCAGCAGCCAAGAACGGTCTAATCAGCCCCAGCATTTT.

In this sample, this clonotype turned up a few times. The genes are TRBV19 and TRBJ1-5; 10 bases map to TRBD1. The CDR3 is 15 amino acids. The germline CDR1 and CDR2 sequences are LNHDA and SQIVND (reference sequence). The V gene end was trimmed by 4 bases and the J gene end by 5 bases; junction bases not matched to a gene: 5. The CDR3 here is CASSRNGQGDQPQHF. Here the CDR3 DNA reads TGTGCCAGTAGTAGAAACGGACAGGGGGATCAGCCCCAGCATTTT.

The genes are TRBV28 and TRBJ2-1; TRBD2 agrees at 7 bases. Germline V CDR1 and CDR2: MDHEN, SYDVKM. This CDR3 has 15 residues. Germline trimming cut 4 bases from V and 4 bases from J; bases unmatched to any gene: 7. DNA of the CDR3: TGTGCCAGCAGTTCGCGACTAGCAGGATACAATGAGCAGTTCTTC. This sequence encodes CASSSRLAGYNEQFF.

This clonotype was seen ten or more times. The chain has TRBV10-3 and TRBJ2-3; D unresolved. The germline V gene has CDR1 ENHRY and CDR2 SYGVKD. Trimming removed 6 bases from V and 0 bases from J, with 10 bases in between. This CDR3 spans 14 amino acids. The CDR3 loop reads CAIRPNPSTDTQYF. The CDR3 DNA sequence: TGTGCCATCAGGCCAAATCCTAGCACAGATACGCAGTATTTT.

V is TRBV12-3 or TRBV12-4 and J is TRBJ2-1, with D perhaps TRBD2 (5 bases). Trimming removed 3 bases from V and 10 bases from J, with 19 bases in between. The CDR3 runs to 15 residues. This chain's CDR3 is CASSFMDEGLVEQFF. CDR3 sequence (DNA): TGTGCCAGCAGTTTTATGGACGAGGGATTGGTGGAGCAGTTCTTC.

This clonotype was observed at least ten times. The CDR3 sequence is CASSVAAEIGEAFF. The CDR3 region has the DNA TGTGCCAGCAGCGTAGCGGCGGAGATTGGAGAAGCTTTCTTT. The chain links TRBV9 to TRBJ1-1, with D unclear. V was pared by 0 bases and J by 8 bases, with 14 bases between. The CDR3 is 14 amino acids. Per the germline V gene, CDR1 is SGDLS and CDR2 is YYNGEE.

V gene TRBV20-1 combines with J gene TRBJ2-7, with D perhaps matching TRBD2 (5 bases). The V end lost 3 bases, the J end lost 7 bases, and 13 bases lay between the germline ends. CDR1 and CDR2 (germline): DFQATT, SNEGSKA (reference sequence). The CDR3 totals 12 residues. The CDR3 loop is CSASASTGEQYF. For the CDR3, the DNA is TGCAGTGCTAGTGCCTCCACGGGGGAGCAGTACTTC.

This clonotype was seen at least ten times. The J gene is TRBJ2-7, the V gene TRBV20-1; 11 bases match TRBD2. Germline V gene sequence: CDR1 DFQATT, CDR2 SNEGSKA (reference sequence). After removal of 7 bases from V and 4 bases from J, the junction contained 12 bases not matched to a gene. The CDR3 contains 15 residues. This chain's CDR3 is CSVKSVAGGLYEQYF. In DNA form, the CDR3 reads TGCAGTGTTAAAAGCGTAGCGGGGGGGCTGTACGAGCAGTACTTC.

This clonotype was seen at least ten times. The chain carries TRBV20-1 and TRBJ1-6; D remains ambiguous. Germline CDR1 DFQATT, CDR2 SNEGSKA (reference sequence). V lost 0 bases, J lost 7 bases, and 10 bases lay in between. The CDR3 contains 14 residues. CDR3 protein: CSARDGPRNSPLHF. DNA for the CDR3: TGCAGTGCTAGAGATGGTCCCCGGAATTCACCCCTCCACTTT.

A few counts support this clonotype. V and J are TRBV6-1 and TRBJ2-2, with D possibly matching TRBD2 (5 bases). The CDR3 consists of 14 residues. Trimming cost V 4 bases and J 5 bases, with 11 bases left between them. Germline loops: CDR1 MNHNS, CDR2 SASEGT. The CDR3 sequence: CASSGRTRTGELFF. The CDR3 DNA reads TGTGCCAGCAGTGGCCGGACTCGGACCGGGGAGCTGTTTTTT.

The table lists this clonotype with a count of one. CDR3 DNA: TGTGCCAGCACCCGACAGGCTGGGACCTACTATGGCTACACCTTC. Its translation is CASTRQAGTYYGYTF. V usage is TRBV28 and J usage is TRBJ1-2, with a tentative D call TRBD1 (6 bases). CDR3 length: 15 amino acids. V lost 7 bases and J lost 3, with 18 bases in between. From germline, CDR1 is MDHEN and CDR2 SYDVKM.

The chain employs TRBV7-8 and TRBJ2-7; 7 bases fit TRBD1. There are 13 residues in the CDR3. Germline lookup yields CDR1 SGHVS and CDR2 FQNEAQ. The junction had 4 bases not matched to a gene; V was cut back by 5 bases and J by 3 bases. CDR3 sequence reads: CASSQQGNYEQYF. CDR3 sequence (DNA): TGTGCCAGCAGCCAACAGGGGAACTACGAGCAGTACTTC.

The J gene is TRBJ2-3, the V gene TRBV5-1, with D possibly matching TRBD1 (6 bases). Trimming shortened V by 0 bases and J by 2 bases, and 19 bases separated the two germline ends. Germline values: CDR1 SGHRS, CDR2 YFSETQ. The CDR3 is made up of 18 amino acids. The CDR3 here is CASSLAIGRRGHTDTQYF. In nucleotides, the CDR3 is TGCGCCAGCAGCTTGGCCATCGGGCGCAGGGGTCACACAGATACGCAGTATTTT.